The present T cell receptor (beta chain) was sequenced within a study of cytomegalovirus exposure and HLA in healthy donors. Using immunoSEQ multiplex PCR, the repertoire was profiled, and TCRdb retains in-frame clones only, with some absent. The repertoire holds around 160,000 clones, with 88% as singletons. V lost 0 bases and J lost 7, with 19 bases in between. This CDR3 has 16 amino acids. Germline CDR1 is ENHRY and CDR2 is SYGVKD. Study-wide results and limits: According to reports, the classifier identified cytomegalovirus status with high specificity and sensitivity. The majority of TCR sequences were rare, yet some public TCRs appeared in many donors. CMV antigen specificity of a few CMV-associated chains was confirmed in vitro.

Regarding this clone: Antigen unknown.

This TCR was recovered from a man between 18 and 29 years old in good health and CMV-seronegative. The V and J genes are TRBV10-3 and TRBJ2-7; perhaps TRBD2 as D (6 bases). Input material: PBMCs. The CDR3 loop is CAISESGSEGAGEQYV. The CDR3 bases are TGTGCCATCAGTGAGTCGGGTTCGGAAGGGGCGGGAGAGCAGTACGTC.